The TCR beta chain under discussion was sequenced for a study of CD8 T cells in ankylosing spondylitis. Using its own MiXCR run on the 5' RACE reads, TCRdb lists one record per CDR3 protein. Of 250,000 or so distinct CDR3 sequences in the sample, 18% were seen once. The CDR3 covers 13 residues. V dropped 5 bases and J dropped 7 bases, with 14 bases sitting between them. Germline loops: CDR1 SGHTA, CDR2 FQGTGA. This clonotype was detected a few times. The TCR originated in a male donor with ankylosing spondylitis or in good health (not recorded which). The V and J genes are TRBV7-3 and TRBJ1-1, with D perhaps matching TRBD1 (5 bases). The sample taken for sequencing was blood, either unsorted or a sorted T cell fraction (not recorded which). This CDR3 is CASSPMAGGEAFF. The CDR3 bases are TGTGCCAGCAGCCCTATGGCGGGGGGTGAAGCTTTCTTT. The full variable domain, in which reference TRBV7-3 and TRBJ1-1 provide the parts outside the CDR3, is GAGVSQTPSNKVTEKGKYVELRCDPISGHTALYWYRQSLGQGPEFLIYFQGTGAADDSGLPNDRFFAVRPEGSVSTLKIQRTERGDSAVYLCASSPMAGGEAFFGQGTRLTVV.